The next 23 T cell receptor beta chains were all read from a single sample in a study of PD-1 blockade in classical Hodgkin lymphoma. Every patient had relapsed following autologous stem cell transplantation, and cohorts differed in brentuximab vedotin exposure. Assay used: immunoSEQ multiplex PCR; TCRdb lists only in-frame clones, some missing. The sample has approximately 57,000 clones, 75% to 95% seen once. Sample: peripheral blood mononuclear cells (PBMCs), taken before the second cycle of nivolumab. All receptors derive from a human donor with classical Hodgkin lymphoma.

The chain carries TRBV25-1 and TRBJ1-1; D is possibly TRBD1 (5 bases). Trimming took 3 bases from V and 1 from J, leaving 9 bases between them. This CDR3 has 14 residues. CDR1 is MGHDK, CDR2 SYGVNS, per germline. The CDR3 DNA reads as TGTGCCAGCAGTGAGGCACAGGAGAACACTGAAGCTTTCTTT. Its protein is CASSEAQENTEAFF. Supplemented by reference TRBV25-1 and TRBJ1-1, the full variable domain reads EADIYQTPRYLVIGTGKKITLECSQTMGHDKMYWYQQDPGMELHLIHYSYGVNSTEKGDLSSESTVSRIRTEHFPLTLESARPSHTSQYLCASSEAQENTEAFFGQGTRLTVV.

V gene TRBV6-5 combines with J gene TRBJ1-1, with 8 bases aligning to TRBD1. CDR3 length: 16 amino acids. J was trimmed by 5 bases and V by 2 bases; bases with no gene match: 10. Germline loops: CDR1 MNHEY, CDR2 SVGAGI. CDR3 region: CASSYDPRTGNTEAFF. The CDR3 bases are TGTGCCAGCAGTTACGATCCACGGACAGGGAATACTGAAGCTTTCTTT.

CDR3 DNA: TGTGCCAGTATGAGAGAAGGGGGTAGCCACTACAATGAGCAGTTCTTC. Translating gives CASMREGGSHYNEQFF. The V and J genes are TRBV19 and TRBJ2-1; perhaps TRBD1 as D (6 bases). The CDR3 extends over 16 amino acids. In germline, CDR1 is LNHDA, CDR2 SQIVND (reference sequence). V lost 7 bases to trimming and J lost 3 bases, with 19 bases between them.

The chain employs TRBV25-1 and TRBJ1-6; no clear D. The CDR3 extends over 15 amino acids. Trimming left V 0 bases short and J 6 bases short, with 9 bases between. CDR1 is MGHDK and CDR2 is SYGVNS in the germline V gene. CDR3 in amino acids: CASSEYASPNSPLHF. Here the CDR3 DNA reads TGTGCCAGCAGTGAATATGCTTCCCCTAATTCACCCCTCCACTTT.

V is TRBV19 and J is TRBJ2-7; 10 bases align to TRBD1. The CDR3 covers 16 residues. From germline, CDR1 is LNHDA and CDR2 SQIVND (reference sequence). With V trimmed by 4 bases and J by 5 bases, 11 bases remained unmatched. The CDR3 coding sequence is TGTGCCAGTAGTACGACAGGGGGCCTAGCTAATAACGAGCAGTACTTC. Translating it yields CASSTTGGLANNEQYF.

The rearrangement links TRBV7-3 to TRBJ2-1; TRBD1 or TRBD2 may be the D gene (5 bases each). The CDR3 consists of 18 residues. Trimming took off 2 bases at V and 7 bases at J, with 24 bases between the two ends. CDR1 and CDR2 from the germline V gene are SGHTA and FQGTGA. The CDR3 DNA is TGTGCCAGCAGCTTATACGCGCTGAATAGGGACCGGCATAATGAGCAGTTCTTC. Translating it yields CASSLYALNRDRHNEQFF.

The V gene is TRBV11-2, the J gene TRBJ2-7, with 8 bases fitting TRBD1. Germline-derived CDR1 and CDR2 are SGHAT and FQNNGV. The V segment lost 1 base and the J segment 2 bases; nucleotides outside the gene matches: 7. This CDR3 comprises 16 residues. The DNA of the CDR3 is TGTGCCAGCAGCTTAGTCCTCCAGGGACAGGCCTACGAGCAGTACTTC. It specifies CASSLVLQGQAYEQYF.

This sequence joins TRBV19 and TRBJ1-3, with D hard to call. Germline CDR1 is LNHDA and CDR2 is SQIVND (reference sequence). There are 15 residues in the CDR3. The germline V and J ends were trimmed by 6 bases and 0 bases, with 12 bases remaining between them. The CDR3 reads CASRGQPFSGNTIYF. CDR3 DNA: TGTGCCAGTAGAGGGCAGCCCTTCTCTGGAAACACCATATATTTT.

This chain joins TRBV7-2 and TRBJ1-1, with D perhaps matching TRBD1 (5 bases). The CDR3 sequence is 14 residues long. Germline V gene data show CDR1 as SGHTA and CDR2 as FQGNSA. The V end was cut by 2 bases, the J end by 4 bases, with 11 bases between. Here the CDR3 reads CASSLSRGLTEAFF. CDR3 DNA: TGTGCCAGCAGCTTATCTAGGGGACTCACTGAAGCTTTCTTT.

The rearrangement joins TRBV7-9 to TRBJ2-7; D unclear. CDR1 and CDR2 from the germline V gene are SEHNR and FQNEAQ (reference sequence). The CDR3 sequence is 14 residues long. V lost 3 bases and J lost 3, with 12 bases in between. CDR3: CASSFTSEVYEQYF. CDR3 DNA: TGTGCCAGCAGCTTTACCAGCGAGGTCTACGAGCAGTACTTC.

The V gene is TRBV7-2, the J gene TRBJ2-1; a weak D match, TRBD1 (6 bases). The CDR3 has 16 amino acids. Per germline, CDR1 SGHTA and CDR2 FQGNSA. V dropped 5 bases and J dropped 0 bases, with 14 bases sitting between them. The CDR3 bases are TGTGCCAGCAGCAATACAGGGCTTAGCTCCTACAATGAGCAGTTCTTC. Protein sequence: CASSNTGLSSYNEQFF. The full variable domain, completed using reference TRBV7-2 and TRBJ2-1, is GAGVSQSPSNKVTEKGKDVELRCDPISGHTALYWYRQSLGQGLEFLIYFQGNSAPDKSGLPSDRFSAERTGGSVSTLTIQRTQQEDSAVYLCASSNTGLSSYNEQFFGPGTRLTVL.

The V gene is TRBV18, the J gene TRBJ2-7; TRBD1 aligns across 9 bases. Germline loops: CDR1 KGHSH, CDR2 LQKENI. The junction had 3 bases not matched to a gene; V was cut back by 3 bases and J by 3 bases. The CDR3 is made up of 14 amino acids. CDR3 residues: CASSPLGQGYEQYF. The CDR3 bases are TGTGCCAGCTCACCTTTGGGACAGGGCTACGAGCAGTACTTC.

The rearrangement uses TRBV10-3 and TRBJ2-2, with D maybe TRBD2 (7 bases). The germline V and J ends were trimmed by 3 bases and 3 bases, with 14 bases remaining between them. The V gene's germline CDR1 is ENHRY and CDR2 SYGVKD. CDR3 length: 16 amino acids. CDR3 region: CAISDGGLAYTGELFF. The CDR3 DNA follows: TGTGCCATCAGTGACGGGGGGCTAGCTTACACCGGGGAGCTGTTTTTT.

The V call is TRBV6-5, the J call TRBJ2-3; D gene ambiguous. Germline assignment: CDR1 MNHEY and CDR2 SVGAGI. The CDR3 sequence is 12 residues long. Trimming pared 4 bases from V and 3 bases from J, leaving 5 bases between. The CDR3 nucleotides are TGTGCCAGCAGTTTCGGAACAGATACGCAGTATTTT. It specifies CASSFGTDTQYF.

This rearrangement joins TRBV28 to TRBJ1-4; D may be TRBD1 (6 bases). CDR3 length: 14 amino acids. Germline V lookup: CDR1 MDHEN, CDR2 SYDVKM. V lost 3 bases and J lost 10, with 15 bases in between. CDR3: CASSFSAGEGKLFF. For the CDR3, the DNA is TGTGCCAGCAGTTTCTCGGCAGGGGAGGGAAAACTGTTTTTT.

The chain recombines TRBV29-1 with TRBJ2-7, with 8 bases that match TRBD1. This CDR3 is 12 amino acids long. CDR1 and CDR2 from the germline V gene are SQVTM and ANQGSEA. With V trimmed by 3 bases and J by 3 bases, 1 base remained unmatched. CDR3 residues: CSVDGQGYEQYF. As DNA, the CDR3 is TGCAGCGTTGACGGACAGGGCTACGAGCAGTACTTC.

The gene calls are TRBV4-2 and TRBJ2-5; 8 positions agree with TRBD2. CDR3 length: 14 amino acids. The germline V gene has CDR1 LGHNA and CDR2 YNFKEQ. Losses at the gene ends were 3 bases for V and 3 bases for J; bases not matched to a gene: 3. CDR3 loop: CASSQGLEEETQYF. The CDR3 coding sequence is TGTGCCAGCAGCCAGGGACTAGAGGAAGAGACCCAGTACTTC.

This chain joins TRBV7-9 and TRBJ2-7; D ambiguous. The V gene's germline CDR1 is SEHNR and CDR2 FQNEAQ (reference sequence). Trimming stripped 3 bases from V and 0 bases from J, with 3 bases between. CDR3 length: 12 residues. The CDR3 here is CASSFPSYEQYF. The DNA for the CDR3 is TGTGCCAGCAGCTTTCCCTCCTACGAGCAGTACTTC. Drawing the rest from reference TRBV7-9 and TRBJ2-7, the complete variable domain is DTGVSQNPRHKITKRGQNVTFRCDPISEHNRLYWYRQTLGQGPEFLTYFQNEAQLEKSRLLSDRFSAERPKGSFSTLEIQRTEQGDSAMYLCASSFPSYEQYFGPGTRLTVT.

This clone showed up just once. This rearrangement joins TRBV27 to TRBJ1-2; no clear D gene. The V and J ends lost 6 bases and 2 bases respectively, with 10 bases between them. Germline values: CDR1 MNHEY, CDR2 SMNVEV (reference sequence). The CDR3 length is 13 residues. In DNA form, the CDR3 reads TGTGCCAGCAGGCAGGACGGAAACTATGGCTACACCTTC. Amino acid sequence: CASRQDGNYGYTF.

This sequence joins TRBV30 and TRBJ1-1, with D possibly being TRBD1 (5 bases). The length of the CDR3 is 18 residues. Germline V lookup: CDR1 GTSNPN, CDR2 SVGIG (reference sequence). V was pared by 0 bases and J by 3 bases, with 23 bases between. The CDR3, as DNA: TGTGCCTGGAGTGTAACGACACCCTGGGGGTATCGGGACACTGAAGCTTTCTTT. Protein sequence: CAWSVTTPWGYRDTEAFF.

This clone was recorded only once. The chain couples TRBV4-3 to TRBJ1-5; the D gene is possibly TRBD1 (6 bases). Deletions cut 0 bases from V and 12 bases from J, with 15 bases between. The CDR3 runs 14 residues. The germline V gene has CDR1 LGHNA and CDR2 YSLEER. The CDR3 nucleotides are TGCGCCAGCAGCCAAGATGCAGGGGCCGACGGCCAGCATTTT. This sequence encodes CASSQDAGADGQHF.

The chain recombines TRBV12-5 with TRBJ2-1; D is unresolved. V shed 2 bases and J shed 6 bases, with 5 bases lying between them. The CDR3 contains 12 residues. Germline V gives CDR1 LGHNT, CDR2 FRNRAP. The DNA of the CDR3 is TGTGCTAGTGGTTTGTACGGCAATGAGCAGTTCTTC. Residues: CASGLYGNEQFF.

The V call is TRBV12-5, the J call TRBJ1-3, with 9 bases identical to TRBD1. Germline CDR1 and CDR2: LGHNT and FRNRAP. The trim removed 4 bases at V and 11 bases at J, leaving 15 bases unmatched. The CDR3 runs to 16 residues. The chain's CDR3 is CASGSNFGTGRNSIYF. CDR3 coding DNA: TGTGCTAGTGGTTCGAATTTCGGGACAGGGAGGAATTCCATATATTTT.